This T cell receptor (beta chain) was retrieved from a study of identical twins. On this clonotype itself: The antigen is not known.

Overall study findings and caveats: Out-of-frame TCR alpha sharing in monozygotic twins exceeded recombination model predictions.

Germline V gene lookup returns CDR1 SNHLY and CDR2 FYNNEI. The germline V and J ends were trimmed by 1 base and 3 bases, with 10 bases remaining between them. The CDR3 is 14 amino acids. Template switching added a universal primer binding site, and final cDNA carried unique molecular identifiers. MiXCR, run by TCRdb on the 5' RACE reads, gives a single entry per CDR3 protein. Among about 810,000 distinct CDR3 sequences listed, about 12% were seen once. Healthy Caucasians supplied all donations. Another study also made use of these data, one on yellow fever vaccine responses in identical twins. From that study: Vaccine T cell responses of twins reportedly seemed partly convergent and partly personalized.

The chain carries TRBV2 and TRBJ2-7, with a weak D call TRBD2 (6 bases). The receptor comes from a woman under 30 in good health. The material sequenced was PBMCs. The CDR3 nucleotides read TGTGCCAGCAGTGAAGAGACTAGTCGCTACGAGCAGTACTTC. This codes for CASSEETSRYEQYF.